What follows are 22 T cell receptor beta chains derived from one specimen sequenced in a study of cytomegalovirus exposure and HLA in healthy donors. PCR primers comprised 60 Vbeta and 13 Jbeta primers. Clones were read by immunoSEQ multiplex PCR, and TCRdb kept only the in-frame ones, dropping some. This repertoire shows fewer than 200,000 clones, approximately 80% found once; its top ten account for around 7.7%. Sequencing was done on a sample of PBMCs. The receptors come from a woman in her 30s in good health and CMV-seropositive.

The V call is TRBV9, the J call TRBJ2-3, with 7 bases identical to TRBD2. Per the germline V gene, CDR1 is SGDLS and CDR2 is YYNGEE. CDR3 size: 15 residues. V gave up 4 bases and J gave up 5 bases; unmatched junction bases: 10. CDR3 loop: CASSSWGRGGDTQYF. The CDR3, as DNA: TGTGCCAGCAGCTCCTGGGGGAGGGGAGGAGATACGCAGTATTTT.

The rearrangement links TRBV10-3 to TRBJ2-5; 7 bases map to TRBD1. CDR1 is ENHRY and CDR2 is SYGVKD in the germline V gene. There are 16 residues in the CDR3. V was clipped by 3 bases and J by 5 bases; unmatched bases: 12. The CDR3 loop is CAISDLMTGRWETQYF. DNA of the CDR3: TGTGCCATCAGTGACTTGATGACAGGGCGATGGGAGACCCAGTACTTC.

The J gene is TRBJ2-3, the V gene TRBV11-2; the D is unclear. V lost 5 bases to trimming and J lost 1 base, with 4 bases between them. There are 12 residues in the CDR3. The germline V gene has CDR1 SGHAT and CDR2 FQNNGV. The chain's CDR3 is CASSTRTDTQYF. As DNA, the CDR3 is TGTGCCAGCAGCACTCGCACAGATACGCAGTATTTT.

The rearrangement links TRBV7-2 to TRBJ1-3; D gene uncertain. In germline, CDR1 is SGHTA, CDR2 FQGNSA. The CDR3 loop spans 14 amino acids. V lost 1 base and J 7 bases, leaving 11 bases between the germline ends. The CDR3 nucleotides are TGTGCCAGCAGCTTAGGACGCGGGGAGAACACCATATATTTT. This sequence encodes CASSLGRGENTIYF.

This clone has more than one count but fewer than ten. The V gene is TRBV11-3, the J gene TRBJ2-1, with D possibly TRBD1 on 6 matching bases. This CDR3 has 15 residues. The V end lost 1 base, the J end lost 6 bases, and 13 bases lay between the germline ends. The germline CDR1 and CDR2 sequences are SGHNT and YENEEA. CDR3 sequence (DNA): TGTGCCAGCAGCTTAGGGGGGCATGCTACCAATGAGCAGTTCTTC. It translates to CASSLGGHATNEQFF.

This clone has more than one count but fewer than ten. J is TRBJ1-5 and V is TRBV6-1; TRBD1 matches at 8 bases. V was pared by 10 bases and J by 5 bases, with 7 bases of the junction left unmatched. This CDR3 is 13 amino acids long. Germline CDR1 and CDR2: MNHNS and SASEGT. The CDR3 sequence: CAITGQGHQPQHF. CDR3 sequence (DNA): TGTGCCATCACCGGACAGGGTCATCAGCCCCAGCATTTT.

A note on this clone: An end of the junction differs from the germline gene, which may be a read error. The J gene is TRBJ2-7, the V gene TRBV7-9; weak D call: TRBD1 (7 bases). This CDR3 spans 16 amino acids. Germline-derived CDR1 and CDR2 are SEHNR and FQNEAQ (reference sequence). This chain's CDR3 is CSSSSSGGDSLYEQYF. The CDR3 DNA is TGTTCCAGCAGCTCCTCCGGCGGGGACAGTTTATACGAGCAGTACTTC.

Note on this clone: One end of the junction is discordant with germline, which a read error may explain. The chain carries TRBV7-9 and TRBJ1-2; TRBD1 agrees at 10 bases. The CDR3 is 14 amino acids. Germline V gene data show CDR1 as SEHNR and CDR2 as FQNEAQ (reference sequence). CDR3 in amino acids: CSSSLGQGYVGYTF. CDR3 nucleotide sequence: TGTTCCAGCAGCTTGGGACAGGGGTACGTCGGCTACACCTTC.

This chain joins TRBV7-8 and TRBJ2-6; a weak D match, TRBD1 (6 bases). From germline, CDR1 is SGHVS and CDR2 FQNEAQ. Trimming removed 5 bases at V and 0 bases at J, with 14 bases between. The CDR3 length is 17 residues. In DNA form, the CDR3 reads TGTGCCAGCAGCCGAACAGGGCCAAGCTCTGGGGCCAACGTCCTGACTTTC. The encoded protein is CASSRTGPSSGANVLTF.

This clone has a handful of counts. The chain uses TRBV6-6 and TRBJ1-1; 11 bases line up with TRBD1. J gave up 5 bases and V 5 bases, and 7 bases lay outside the gene matches. The CDR3 totals 15 residues. The V gene's germline CDR1 is MNHNY and CDR2 SVGAGI (reference sequence). DNA for the CDR3: TGTGCCAGCAGTAAAAAGGACAGGGGGCCGACTGAAGCTTTCTTT. The encoded protein is CASSKKDRGPTEAFF.

V gene TRBV18 combines with J gene TRBJ1-4, with D possibly being TRBD1 (6 bases). Trimming removed 3 bases from V and 0 bases from J, with 8 bases in between. Germline lookup yields CDR1 KGHSH and CDR2 LQKENI. The CDR3 totals 15 residues. CDR3 sequence (DNA): TGTGCCAGCTCACCCGGACAGTCAACTAATGAAAAACTGTTTTTT. Translation gives CASSPGQSTNEKLFF.

CDR3 loop: CASSEDRGYTEAFF. Here the CDR3 DNA reads TGTGCCAGCAGTGAGGACAGGGGTTACACTGAAGCTTTCTTT. This sequence joins TRBV6-1 and TRBJ1-1; 9 positions agree with TRBD1. V trimming: 3 bases; J trimming: 3 bases; junction bases outside the gene matches: 2. Germline V gene lookup returns CDR1 MNHNS and CDR2 SASEGT. There are 14 residues in the CDR3.

This clone has a single count. The genes are TRBV6-4 and TRBJ2-2; the D gene is possibly TRBD1 (5 bases). The CDR3 has 14 amino acids. The V and J ends lost 0 bases and 3 bases respectively, with 5 bases between them. Germline V CDR1 and CDR2: MRHNA, SNTAGT. The chain's CDR3 is CASSDSTDTGELFF. The DNA for the CDR3 is TGTGCCAGCAGTGACTCGACAGACACCGGGGAGCTGTTTTTT.

CDR3 region: CASSVGRGQPQHF. As DNA, the CDR3 is TGTGCCAGCAGTGTCGGGAGAGGTCAGCCCCAGCATTTT. V is TRBV2 and J is TRBJ1-5, with unresolved D. CDR3 length: 13 residues. Per germline, CDR1 SNHLY and CDR2 FYNNEI. Trimming took 4 bases from V and 6 from J, leaving 10 bases between them.

A remark on this clone: A read error may produce the germline difference seen at one junction end. This rearrangement joins TRBV5-1 to TRBJ2-7; D is perhaps TRBD2 (6 bases). The CDR3 has 12 amino acids. Germline loops: CDR1 SGHRS, CDR2 YFSETQ. The CDR3 protein is CASSLPSAGHVF. The CDR3 nucleotides read TGCGCCAGCAGCTTGCCCTCTGCGGGGCACGTATTC.

The chain employs TRBV4-3 and TRBJ2-3; 7 bases agree with TRBD1. There are 17 residues in the CDR3. V shed 0 bases, J shed 7 bases, and the junction held 13 bases outside the gene matches. CDR1 is LGHNA and CDR2 is YSLEER in the germline V gene. The CDR3 DNA follows: TGCGCCAGCAGCCAAGATCTGTTCGGGACAGCCTCAAATACGCAGTATTTT. It codes for CASSQDLFGTASNTQYF.

This rearrangement joins TRBV6-6 to TRBJ1-2, with no clear D. CDR1 is MNHNY and CDR2 is SVGAGI in the germline V gene (reference sequence). This CDR3 has 14 residues. Trimming cost V 6 bases and J 0 bases, with 11 bases left between them. The CDR3 DNA follows: TGTGCCAGCAGGAATGACGGGGCTAACTATGGCTACACCTTC. Its protein product is CASRNDGANYGYTF.

The rearrangement links TRBV6-6 to TRBJ1-1; 7 nucleotides match TRBD1. Germline values: CDR1 MNHNY, CDR2 SVGAGI (reference sequence). The trim removed 2 bases at V and 1 base at J, leaving 1 base unmatched. The CDR3 totals 14 residues. The CDR3 reads CASSYRDRNTEAFF. The CDR3, as DNA: TGTGCCAGCAGTTACCGGGACAGGAACACTGAAGCTTTCTTT.

The genes are TRBV6-6 and TRBJ1-1; 8 bases line up with TRBD1. CDR3 length equals 14 residues. Germline V gene sequence: CDR1 MNHNY, CDR2 SVGAGI (reference sequence). Trimming at V came to 5 bases and at J to 3 bases, leaving 5 bases not matched to a gene. The CDR3 protein is CASSRTGRDTEAFF. The CDR3 nucleotides are TGTGCCAGCAGTCGGACAGGGAGGGACACTGAAGCTTTCTTT.

The sample holds a few counts of this clone. The gene calls are TRBV7-2 and TRBJ2-3, with D possibly TRBD1 on 5 matching bases. The V gene lost 5 bases and the J gene lost 3 bases, with 9 bases spanning the gap. The germline gives CDR1 SGHTA, CDR2 FQGNSA. The CDR3 consists of 13 residues. The DNA of the CDR3 is TGTGCCAGCAGCGGAACAGGTACAGATACGCAGTATTTT. This gives the protein CASSGTGTDTQYF.

This clone was seen more than once but under ten times. The chain couples TRBV5-6 to TRBJ2-2; a weak D match, TRBD2 (6 bases). V was cut by 4 bases and J by 4 bases, with 14 bases left in between. Looked up from germline, CDR1 is SGHDT and CDR2 is YYEEEE. The CDR3 length is 15 residues. CDR3 coding DNA: TGTGCCAGCAGCGCGGTCATGGAGGGCACCGGGGAGCTGTTTTTT. The encoded protein is CASSAVMEGTGELFF.

The CDR3 bases are TGTGCCAGCAGTTTAAAATTTTCCCGGGTCAGCCCCCAGCATTTT. This codes for CASSLKFSRVSPQHF. The chain recombines TRBV28 with TRBJ1-5; D is ambiguous. Looked up from germline, CDR1 is MDHEN and CDR2 is SYDVKM. V dropped 2 bases and J dropped 10 bases, with 18 bases sitting between them. The CDR3 sequence is 15 residues long.